This T cell receptor (beta chain) was documented in a study of blood T cells in healthy people across ages. A second PCR of 7 to 11 cycles used a sample-barcoded 5' primer and a J-beta primer mix. Each TCR beta cDNA got a 12-nucleotide random molecular identifier. Via MiXCR, TCRdb re-called the 5' RACE reads, giving one row per CDR3 protein. The data show 890,000 or so distinct CDR3 sequences, around 62% seen once. The CDR3 runs 14 residues. The germline V gene encodes CDR1 MDHEN and CDR2 SYDVKM. Sample: blood. The sequence was obtained from a man in his thirties or forties in good health. The rearrangement uses TRBV28 and TRBJ2-5, with TRBD2 matching 12 bases. The DNA matches TRBJ2-7 better at its end, which makes the J call doubtful. The CDR3 here is CATRASGGAYEQYF. CDR3 bases: TGTGCCACTAGAGCTAGCGGGGGGGCGTACGAGCAGTACTTC.